A single sample gave rise to the 14 T cell receptor gamma chains below, sequenced in a study of gamma-delta T cells after stem cell transplantation. TCRdb made new clone calls on the RT-PCR reads using CATT. The table shows 2,500 to 3,500 gamma-chain clones, with 18% occurring only once. The sequencing sample was made of gamma-delta T cells. The receptor set was obtained from a human donor. It is not recorded whose cells these are; they may come from a transplant donor.

The V gene is TRGV9, the J gene TRGJ1 or TRGJ2. CDR1 and CDR2 (germline): GITISATS, ISYDGTV (reference sequence). There are 11 residues in the CDR3. V dropped 0 bases and J dropped 9; count of bases not matched to a gene: 2. The CDR3 reads CALWEVRKKLF. The CDR3 coding sequence is TGTGCCTTGTGGGAGGTGCGTAAGAAACTCTTT.

This clone occurred a few times. The rearrangement uses TRGV2 and TRGJ1 or TRGJ2. The CDR3 is 13 amino acids. After removal of 0 bases from V and 7 bases from J, the junction contained 6 bases not matched to a gene. CDR1 EGSNGY and CDR2 YDSYNSKV come from the germline V gene. The CDR3 loop is CATWDGPWYKKLF. In nucleotides, the CDR3 is TGTGCCACCTGGGACGGGCCTTGGTATAAGAAACTCTTT.

Sample share makes this clone medium-sized. V is TRGV2 and J is TRGJ1 or TRGJ2. V shed 2 bases and J 12 bases; nucleotides not matched to a gene: 7. CDR3 length: 11 residues. Germline V gene lookup returns CDR1 EGSNGY and CDR2 YDSYNSKV. The CDR3 DNA sequence: TGTGCCACCTGGGACGTCTACTGGAAACTCTTT. Its translation is CATWDVYWKLF.

This clone is categorized as medium-sized. The same CDR3 also results from other DNA sequences found in this sample. The chain couples TRGV9 to TRGJ1 or TRGJ2. In germline, CDR1 is GITISATS, CDR2 ISYDGTV (reference sequence). CDR3 length: 13 residues. V lost 0 bases and J lost 4; bases outside the gene matches: 3. In DNA form, the CDR3 reads TGTGCCTTGTGGGAGGTGCGATATTATAAGAAACTCTTT. This gives the protein CALWEVRYYKKLF.

This clone was counted only a few times. The chain uses TRGV2 and TRGJ1 or TRGJ2. Germline loops: CDR1 EGSNGY, CDR2 YDSYNSKV. The CDR3 is made up of 11 amino acids. The V segment lost 5 bases and the J segment 8 bases; nucleotides outside the gene matches: 6. DNA for the CDR3: TGTGCCACCTGGGTCCAGAATAAGAAACTCTTT. Its protein product is CATWVQNKKLF.

This clone was seen a few times. The rearrangement uses TRGV9 and TRGJ1 or TRGJ2. The J segment lost 5 bases and the V segment lost 3 bases, leaving 4 bases of the junction unmatched. Germline loops: CDR1 GITISATS, CDR2 ISYDGTV (reference sequence). CDR3 length: 12 residues. Written as DNA, the CDR3 is TGTGCCTTGTGGGAGCCTCATTATAAGAAACTCTTT. Translated: CALWEPHYKKLF.

The chain employs TRGV9 and TRGJ1 or TRGJ2. This CDR3 has 10 amino acids. Per the germline V gene, CDR1 is GITISATS and CDR2 is ISYDGTV (reference sequence). J gave up 14 bases and V 3 bases, and 7 bases lay outside the gene matches. The CDR3 nucleotides read TGTGCCTTGTGGGAGTGGAGGGAACTCTTT. Residues: CALWEWRELF.

This clone was recorded a few times. J is TRGJ1 or TRGJ2 and V is TRGV2. CDR3 size: 14 residues. V lost 0 bases to trimming and J lost 1 base; unmatched junction nucleotides: 3. In germline, CDR1 is EGSNGY, CDR2 YDSYNSKV. Here the CDR3 reads CATWDGVNYYKKLF. The CDR3 DNA is TGTGCCACCTGGGACGGGGTTAATTATTATAAGAAACTCTTT.

The chain combines TRGV3 with TRGJP2. Germline-derived CDR1 and CDR2 are VTNTFY and YDVSTARD (reference sequence). The CDR3 is 14 residues long. After removal of 0 bases from V and 7 bases from J, the junction contained 5 bases not matched to a gene. The CDR3: CATWDRRVDWIKTF. CDR3 in DNA: TGTGCCACCTGGGACAGGCGAGTTGATTGGATCAAGACGTTT.

V is TRGV9 and J is TRGJ1 or TRGJ2. CDR1 GITISATS and CDR2 ISYDGTV come from the germline V gene (reference sequence). This CDR3 spans 14 amino acids. The J segment lost 3 bases and the V segment lost 3 bases, leaving 8 bases of the junction unmatched. The CDR3 loop reads CALWEPNRYYKKLF. CDR3 sequence (DNA): TGTGCCTTGTGGGAGCCGAACCGTTATTATAAGAAACTCTTT.

The CDR3 region has the DNA TGTGCCTTGTGGGAGGCTTTCTATAAGAAACTCTTT. Protein product: CALWEAFYKKLF. The rearrangement uses TRGV9 and TRGJ1 or TRGJ2. The trim removed 2 bases at V and 7 bases at J, leaving 5 bases unmatched. Germline V gives CDR1 GITISATS, CDR2 ISYDGTV (reference sequence). The CDR3 has 12 residues.

This clone was found a few times. A junction boundary mismatches the germline segment, possibly from a read error. The sample carries other DNA sequences with the same CDR3. The chain carries TRGV4 and TRGJ1 or TRGJ2. CDR1 EGSTGY and CDR2 YDSYTSSV come from the germline V gene. This CDR3 is built from 13 residues. The CDR3 DNA reads TGCGCCACCTGGGGGTCTCCTTATTATAAGAAACTCTTT. Protein: CATWGSPYYKKLF.

This clone was detected only a few times. The chain couples TRGV3 to TRGJ1 or TRGJ2. Looked up from germline, CDR1 is VTNTFY and CDR2 is YDVSTARD (reference sequence). The CDR3 sequence is 12 residues long. J was trimmed by 6 bases and V by 3 bases; bases with no gene match: 5. The CDR3 here is CATWDEGYKKLF. The DNA for the CDR3 is TGTGCCACCTGGGACGAAGGTTATAAGAAACTCTTT.

This clone rates as medium-sized (0.01 to 0.1%). Other DNA sequences in this specimen translate into the identical CDR3. The chain carries TRGV9 and TRGJ1 or TRGJ2. The CDR3 spans 11 residues. V lost 4 bases, J lost 5 bases, and 2 bases stayed unmatched. Germline CDR1 and CDR2: GITISATS and ISYDGTV (reference sequence). CDR3 DNA: TGTGCCTTGTGGGAAGATTATAAGAAACTCTTT. It is translated as CALWEDYKKLF.